Listed below are T cell receptor beta chains from one sample, sequenced in a study of cytomegalovirus exposure and HLA in healthy donors. Profiled with immunoSEQ multiplex PCR; TCRdb holds only in-frame clones, not every one. This table lists some 110,000 clones. Sequences were obtained from PBMCs. The receptors shown here come from a man between 35 and 55 years old in good health and CMV-seronegative. CDR3s include the opening cysteine and the closing phenylalanine or tryptophan. The order of the fields is J gene, V gene, D gene, CDR3 protein, CDR3 DNA. A D gene is named only where the DNA matches it firmly.

TRBJ1-1 TRBV6-5 - CASSRGRGNTEAFF TGTGCCAGCAGCCGCGGACGGGGGAACACTGAAGCTTTCTTT
TRBJ2-1 TRBV11-3 - CASSFLRGASYNEQFF TGTGCCAGCAGCTTCCTCCGGGGGGCTTCATACAATGAGCAGTTCTTC
TRBJ2-5 TRBV29-1 TRBD1 CSVSPTGTETQYF TGCAGCGTTTCGCCGACAGGGACAGAGACCCAGTACTTC
TRBJ1-1 TRBV7-2 TRBD1 CASSPRTGLNTEAFF TGTGCCAGCAGCCCGAGGACAGGGTTGAACACTGAAGCTTTCTTT
TRBJ2-7 TRBV6-5 - CASSQGGAGSYEQYF TGTGCCAGCAGCCAAGGGGGAGCAGGGAGTTACGAGCAGTACTTC
TRBJ2-5 TRBV7-7 - CASSLAETQYF TGTGCTAGCAGCTTGGCTGAGACCCAGTACTTC
TRBJ1-1 TRBV28 TRBD1 CASSPDRVETEAFF TGTGCCAGCAGTCCAGACAGGGTGGAGACTGAAGCTTTCTTT
TRBJ2-3 TRBV30 - CAWRVFQDTQYF TGTGCCTGGAGGGTGTTTCAGGATACGCAGTATTTT
TRBJ1-3 TRBV6-5 - CASSSLGQSSGNTIYF TGTGCCAGCAGTTCCTTAGGACAGAGCTCTGGAAACACCATATATTTT
TRBJ1-1 TRBV10-3 TRBD1 CAISPQGGNTEAFF TGTGCCATCAGCCCACAGGGGGGGAACACTGAAGCTTTCTTT
TRBJ2-7 TRBV23-1 TRBD1 CASSQSQQTGRTYEQYF TGCGCCAGCAGTCAATCCCAGCAGACAGGGCGAACCTACGAGCAGTACTTC
TRBJ2-1 TRBV7-3 - CASSLFREDEQFF TGTGCCAGCAGCTTATTCCGGGAAGATGAGCAGTTCTTC
TRBJ1-1 TRBV11-2 TRBD1 CASSLPGQGLPEAFF TGTGCCAGCAGCCTCCCGGGACAGGGGCTACCTGAAGCTTTCTTT
TRBJ2-1 TRBV6-5 TRBD2 CASRELAGGPREQFF TGTGCCAGCAGGGAACTAGCGGGAGGGCCACGGGAGCAGTTCTTC
TRBJ2-5 TRBV5-6 TRBD2 CASSFLGAGGGETQYF TGTGCCAGCAGCTTCCTCGGAGCGGGAGGCGGGGAGACCCAGTACTTC
TRBJ2-2 TRBV7-6 - CASSLTQGYGELFF TGTGCCAGCAGCTTAACACAGGGTTACGGGGAGCTGTTTTTT
TRBJ1-1 TRBV30 TRBD1 CAWSVRQGGLAFF TGTGCCTGGAGTGTACGTCAAGGGGGCTTGGCTTTCTTT
TRBJ2-5 TRBV7-2 - CASSFTGPIETQYF TGTGCCAGCAGCTTTACAGGGCCGATTGAGACCCAGTACTTC
TRBJ1-2 TRBV5-1 - CASSFEVGYGYTF TGCGCCAGCAGCTTCGAGGTTGGCTATGGCTACACCTTC
TRBJ2-1 TRBV6-1 - CASSDRRTRGIQEQFF TGTGCCAGCAGTGATCGCCGGACTAGGGGGATTCAAGAGCAGTTCTTC
TRBJ1-2 TRBV7-2 TRBD1 CASSLQGARVDGYTF TGTGCCAGCAGCCTACAGGGGGCGCGGGTGGATGGCTACACCTTC
TRBJ1-1 TRBV7-9 - CASSSGDSALTEAFF TGTGCCAGCAGCTCGGGTGACAGTGCCCTGACTGAAGCTTTCTTT
TRBJ1-1 TRBV7-6 TRBD1 CASSLGEQGAEAFF TGTGCCAGCAGCTTAGGAGAACAGGGGGCTGAAGCTTTCTTT
TRBJ2-1 TRBV25-1 TRBD2 CASSDRSGRRFNEQFF TGTGCCAGCAGTGATAGGAGCGGGAGGAGGTTTAATGAGCAGTTCTTC
TRBJ1-1 TRBV6-6 - CASSGVNTEAFF TGTGCCAGCAGTGGAGTGAACACTGAAGCTTTCTTT
TRBJ2-7 TRBV7-6 TRBD2 CASSRLGLAGGAEQYF TGTGCCAGCAGCCGCCTCGGACTAGCGGGAGGCGCTGAGCAGTACTTC
TRBJ1-3 TRBV5-1 - CASSPRGSSGNTIYF TGCGCCAGCAGCCCCCGAGGGAGCTCTGGAAACACCATATATTTT